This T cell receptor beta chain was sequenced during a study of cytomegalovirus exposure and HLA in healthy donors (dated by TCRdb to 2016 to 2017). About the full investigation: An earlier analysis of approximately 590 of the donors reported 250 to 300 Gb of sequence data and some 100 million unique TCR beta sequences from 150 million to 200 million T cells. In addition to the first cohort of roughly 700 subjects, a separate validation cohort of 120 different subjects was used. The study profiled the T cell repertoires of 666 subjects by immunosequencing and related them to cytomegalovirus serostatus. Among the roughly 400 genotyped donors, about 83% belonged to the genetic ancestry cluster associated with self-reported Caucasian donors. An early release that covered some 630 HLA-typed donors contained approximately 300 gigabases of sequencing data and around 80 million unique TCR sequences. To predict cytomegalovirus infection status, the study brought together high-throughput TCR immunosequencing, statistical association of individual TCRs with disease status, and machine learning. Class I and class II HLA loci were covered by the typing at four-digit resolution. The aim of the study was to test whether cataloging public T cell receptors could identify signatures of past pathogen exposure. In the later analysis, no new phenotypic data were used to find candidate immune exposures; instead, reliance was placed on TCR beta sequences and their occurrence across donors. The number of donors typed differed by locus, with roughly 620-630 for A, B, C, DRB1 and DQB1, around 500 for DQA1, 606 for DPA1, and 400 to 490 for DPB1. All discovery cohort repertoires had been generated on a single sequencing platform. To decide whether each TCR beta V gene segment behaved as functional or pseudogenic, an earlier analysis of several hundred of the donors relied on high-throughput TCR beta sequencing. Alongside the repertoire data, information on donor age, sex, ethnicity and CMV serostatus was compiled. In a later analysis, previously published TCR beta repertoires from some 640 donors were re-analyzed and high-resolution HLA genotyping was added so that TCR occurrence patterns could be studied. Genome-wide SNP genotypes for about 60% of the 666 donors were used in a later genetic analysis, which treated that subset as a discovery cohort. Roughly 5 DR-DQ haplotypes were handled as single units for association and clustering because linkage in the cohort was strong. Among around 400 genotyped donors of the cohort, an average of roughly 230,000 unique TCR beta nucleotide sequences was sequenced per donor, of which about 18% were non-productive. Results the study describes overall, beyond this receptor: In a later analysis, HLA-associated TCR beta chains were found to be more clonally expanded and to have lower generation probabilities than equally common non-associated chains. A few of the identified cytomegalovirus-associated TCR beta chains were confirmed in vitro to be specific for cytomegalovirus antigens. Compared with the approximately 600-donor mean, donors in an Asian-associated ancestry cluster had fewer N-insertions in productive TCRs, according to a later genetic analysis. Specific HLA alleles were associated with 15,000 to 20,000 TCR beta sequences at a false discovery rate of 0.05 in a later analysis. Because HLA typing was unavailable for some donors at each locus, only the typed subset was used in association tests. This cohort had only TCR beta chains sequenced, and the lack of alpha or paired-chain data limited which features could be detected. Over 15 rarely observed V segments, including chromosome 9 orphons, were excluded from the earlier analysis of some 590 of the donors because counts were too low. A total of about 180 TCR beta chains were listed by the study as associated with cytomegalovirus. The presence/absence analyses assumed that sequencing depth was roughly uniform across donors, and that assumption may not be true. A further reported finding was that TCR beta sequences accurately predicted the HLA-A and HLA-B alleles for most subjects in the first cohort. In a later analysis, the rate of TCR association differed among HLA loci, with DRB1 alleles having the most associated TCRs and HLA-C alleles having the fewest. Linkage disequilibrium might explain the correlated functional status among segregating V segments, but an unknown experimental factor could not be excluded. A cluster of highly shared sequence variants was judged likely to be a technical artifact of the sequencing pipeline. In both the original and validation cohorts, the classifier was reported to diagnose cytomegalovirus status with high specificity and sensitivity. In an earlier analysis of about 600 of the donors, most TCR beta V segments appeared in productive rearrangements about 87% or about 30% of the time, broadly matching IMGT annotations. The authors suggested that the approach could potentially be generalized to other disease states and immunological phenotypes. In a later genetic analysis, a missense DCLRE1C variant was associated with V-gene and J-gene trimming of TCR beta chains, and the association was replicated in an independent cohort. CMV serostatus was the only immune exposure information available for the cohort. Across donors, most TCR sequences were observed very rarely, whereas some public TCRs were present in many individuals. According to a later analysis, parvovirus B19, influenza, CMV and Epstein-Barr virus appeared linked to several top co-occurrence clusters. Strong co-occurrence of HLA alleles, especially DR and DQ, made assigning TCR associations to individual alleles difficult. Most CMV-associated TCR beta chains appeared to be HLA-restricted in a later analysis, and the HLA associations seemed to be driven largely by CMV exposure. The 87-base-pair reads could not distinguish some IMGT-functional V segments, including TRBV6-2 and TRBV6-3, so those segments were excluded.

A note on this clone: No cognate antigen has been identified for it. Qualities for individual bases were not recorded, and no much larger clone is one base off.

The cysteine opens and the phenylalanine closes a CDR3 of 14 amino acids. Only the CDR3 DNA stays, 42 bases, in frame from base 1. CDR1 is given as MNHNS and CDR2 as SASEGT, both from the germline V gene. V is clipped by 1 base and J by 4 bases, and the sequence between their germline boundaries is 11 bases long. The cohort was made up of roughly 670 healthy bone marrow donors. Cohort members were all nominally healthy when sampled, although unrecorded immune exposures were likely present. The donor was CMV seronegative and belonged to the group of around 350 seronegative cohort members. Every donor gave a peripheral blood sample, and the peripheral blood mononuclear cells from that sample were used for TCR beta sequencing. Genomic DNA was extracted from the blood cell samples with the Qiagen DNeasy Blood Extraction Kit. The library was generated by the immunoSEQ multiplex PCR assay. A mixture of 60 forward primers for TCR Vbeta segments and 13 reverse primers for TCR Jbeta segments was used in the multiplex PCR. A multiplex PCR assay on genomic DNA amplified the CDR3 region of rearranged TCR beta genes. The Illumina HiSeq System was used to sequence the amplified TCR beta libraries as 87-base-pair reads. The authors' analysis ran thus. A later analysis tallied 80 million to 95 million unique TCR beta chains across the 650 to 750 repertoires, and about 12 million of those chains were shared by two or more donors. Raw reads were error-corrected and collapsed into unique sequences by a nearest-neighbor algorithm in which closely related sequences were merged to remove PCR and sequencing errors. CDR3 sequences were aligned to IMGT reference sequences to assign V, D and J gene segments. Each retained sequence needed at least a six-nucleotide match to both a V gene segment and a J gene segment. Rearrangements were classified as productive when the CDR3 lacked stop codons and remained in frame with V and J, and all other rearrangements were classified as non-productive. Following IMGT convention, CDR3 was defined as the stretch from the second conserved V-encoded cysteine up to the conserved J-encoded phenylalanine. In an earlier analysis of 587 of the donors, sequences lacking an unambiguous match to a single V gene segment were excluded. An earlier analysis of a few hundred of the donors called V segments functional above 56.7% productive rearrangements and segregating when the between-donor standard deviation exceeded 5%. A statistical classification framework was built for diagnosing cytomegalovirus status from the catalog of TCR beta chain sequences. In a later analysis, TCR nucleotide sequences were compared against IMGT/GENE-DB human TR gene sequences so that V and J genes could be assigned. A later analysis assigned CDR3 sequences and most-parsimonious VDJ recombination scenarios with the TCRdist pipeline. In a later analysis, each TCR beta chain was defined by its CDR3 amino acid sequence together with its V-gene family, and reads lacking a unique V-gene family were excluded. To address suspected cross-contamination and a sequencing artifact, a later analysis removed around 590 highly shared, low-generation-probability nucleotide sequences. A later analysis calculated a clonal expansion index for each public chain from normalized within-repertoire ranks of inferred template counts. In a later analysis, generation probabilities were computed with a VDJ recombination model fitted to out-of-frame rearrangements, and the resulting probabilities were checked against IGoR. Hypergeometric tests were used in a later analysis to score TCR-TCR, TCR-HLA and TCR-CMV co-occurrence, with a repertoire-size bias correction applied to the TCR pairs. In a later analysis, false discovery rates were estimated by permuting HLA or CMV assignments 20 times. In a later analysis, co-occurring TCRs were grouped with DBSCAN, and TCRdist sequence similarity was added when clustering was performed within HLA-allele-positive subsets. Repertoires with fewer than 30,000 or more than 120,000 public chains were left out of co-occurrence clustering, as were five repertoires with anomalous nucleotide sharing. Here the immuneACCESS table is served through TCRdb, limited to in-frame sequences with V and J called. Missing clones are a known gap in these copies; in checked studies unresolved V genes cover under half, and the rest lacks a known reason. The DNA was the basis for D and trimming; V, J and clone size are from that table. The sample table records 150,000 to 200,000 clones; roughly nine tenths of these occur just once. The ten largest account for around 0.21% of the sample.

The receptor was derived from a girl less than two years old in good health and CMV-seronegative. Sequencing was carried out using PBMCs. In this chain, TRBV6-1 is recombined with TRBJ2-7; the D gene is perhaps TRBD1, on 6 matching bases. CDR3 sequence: CASSEGQVQYEQYF. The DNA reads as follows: TGTGCCAGCAGTGAAGGACAGGTTCAGTACGAGCAGTACTTC.